This entry lists 26 T cell receptor beta chains sequenced from one sample in a study of blood T cells in healthy people across ages. PCR was performed a second time for roughly 7 to 11 cycles using a sample-barcoded 5' primer and a J-beta primer mix. TCRdb itself ran the 5' RACE reads through MiXCR, one entry per CDR3 protein. Of about 1,400,000 distinct CDR3 sequences in the sample, approximately 42% are singletons; the top ten hold 6.5% to 10%. Sequenced material: blood. These TCRs come from a woman between 18 and 30 years old in good health.

The chain combines TRBV20-1 with TRBJ2-1; the D gene is possibly TRBD2 (6 bases). Germline lookup yields CDR1 DFQATT and CDR2 SNEGSKA (reference sequence). CDR3 length: 15 residues. Trimming left V 0 bases short and J 3 bases short, with 12 bases between. In DNA form, the CDR3 reads TGCAGTGCTAGAGATCCTGGGGGGAACTACAATGAGCAGTTCTTC. Translating it yields CSARDPGGNYNEQFF.

This clonotype was picked up a small number of times. This CDR3 reads CASIRFDGELFF. CDR3 in DNA: TGTGCCAGCATTAGGTTCGACGGGGAGCTGTTTTTT. The genes are TRBV7-9 and TRBJ2-2; D is unclear. CDR1 SEHNR and CDR2 FQNEAQ come from the germline V gene (reference sequence). The V gene lost 7 bases and the J gene lost 7 bases, with 10 bases spanning the gap. This CDR3 comprises 12 residues.

This clonotype was counted a few times. V gene TRBV11-2 combines with J gene TRBJ2-5; 7 nucleotides agree with TRBD2. The germline gives CDR1 SGHAT, CDR2 FQNNGV. The trim removed 5 bases at V and 5 bases at J, leaving 11 bases unmatched. This CDR3 region has 15 residues. The CDR3 here is CASSAYPRTRETQYF. In DNA, the CDR3 is TGTGCCAGCAGCGCATATCCACGGACTAGGGAGACCCAGTACTTC.

The rearrangement joins TRBV7-2 to TRBJ2-7, with TRBD2 identical over 7 bases. Looked up from germline, CDR1 is SGHTA and CDR2 is FQGNSA. V lost 0 bases and J lost 0; bases outside the gene matches: 5. The CDR3 sequence is 16 residues long. In nucleotides, the CDR3 is TGTGCCAGCAGCTTAGCGGGCGGGAGCGCCTCCTACGAGCAGTACTTC. Amino acids: CASSLAGGSASYEQYF.

This clonotype was seen only a few times. The chain is built from TRBV6-6 and TRBJ2-3, with 8 bases lining up with TRBD1. This CDR3 has 15 residues. Trimming removed 7 bases from V and 3 bases from J; junction bases left unmatched: 9. Germline-derived CDR1 and CDR2 are MNHNY and SVGAGI (reference sequence). The CDR3 bases are TGTGCCAGCACCCTGACAGGGGTTACGACAGATACGCAGTATTTT. This translates into CASTLTGVTTDTQYF.

The sample holds a few counts of this clonotype. The chain employs TRBV6-5 and TRBJ2-7; 12 nucleotides line up with TRBD2. Trimming removed 4 bases from V and 3 bases from J; junction bases left unmatched: 7. CDR3 size: 16 residues. Germline assignment: CDR1 MNHEY and CDR2 SVGAGI. CDR3 in amino acids: CASSFSGLAGNYEQYF. CDR3 coding DNA: TGTGCCAGCAGTTTCTCAGGACTAGCGGGGAACTACGAGCAGTACTTC.

The gene calls are TRBV28 and TRBJ2-7, with D tentatively TRBD1 (5 bases). The CDR3 has 14 residues. Trimming took 3 bases from V and 6 from J, leaving 15 bases between them. Germline loops: CDR1 MDHEN, CDR2 SYDVKM. As DNA, the CDR3 is TGTGCCAGCAGTTTTCAGGGTAAAACTGGCGAGCAGTACTTC. Its translation: CASSFQGKTGEQYF.

The chain joins TRBV10-3 to TRBJ2-2; TRBD1 matches at 7 bases. The CDR3 loop spans 14 amino acids. V lost 10 bases to trimming and J lost 0 bases; unmatched junction nucleotides: 5. Germline V CDR1 and CDR2: ENHRY, SYGVKD. The CDR3 region is CATAGTANTGELFF. In nucleotides, the CDR3 is TGTGCCACCGCCGGGACAGCGAACACCGGGGAGCTGTTTTTT.

The CDR3 protein is CASSQEMPGETEAPYQETQFF. CDR3 sequence (DNA): TGCGCCAGCAGCCAAGAAATGCCAGGGGAGACAGAAGCACCTTATCAAGAGACCCAGTTCTTC. The chain is built from TRBV4-1 and TRBJ2-1; weak D call: TRBD1 (6 bases). CDR1 MGHRA and CDR2 YSYEKL come from the germline V gene. Between the trimmed V and J ends, which lost 0 bases and 13 bases, there was a span of 37 bases. The CDR3 sequence is 21 residues long.

This clonotype was picked up one time. For the CDR3, the DNA is TGCAGTGCTAATTCAAGGGGGACAGATAGCAATCAGCCCCAGCATTTT. It codes for CSANSRGTDSNQPQHF. V is TRBV20-1 and J is TRBJ1-5; 7 bases agree with TRBD1. J was trimmed by 0 bases and V by 4 bases; bases with no gene match: 9. The CDR3 loop spans 16 amino acids. CDR1 is DFQATT, CDR2 SNEGSKA, per germline (reference sequence).

This clonotype was observed a few times. The chain links TRBV4-1 to TRBJ2-3, with 14 bases fitting TRBD2. CDR3 size: 19 residues. The V gene end was trimmed by 1 base and the J gene end by 5 bases; junction bases not matched to a gene: 11. Germline V lookup: CDR1 MGHRA, CDR2 YSYEKL. CDR3: CASSQGILRTSGGIDTQYF. As DNA, the CDR3 is TGCGCCAGCAGCCAAGGGATTCTCCGGACTAGCGGGGGGATAGATACGCAGTATTTT.

The CDR3 is CASRKSEPYNEQFF. CDR3 sequence (DNA): TGCGCCAGCAGGAAGTCGGAGCCCTACAATGAGCAGTTCTTC. This sequence joins TRBV5-1 and TRBJ2-1; no definite D call. V shed 5 bases and J shed 2 bases, with 11 bases lying between them. The CDR3 totals 14 residues. Germline CDR1 SGHRS, CDR2 YFSETQ. Based on the CDR3 plus reference TRBV5-1 and TRBJ2-1, the full variable domain is KAGVTQTPRYLIKTRGQQVTLSCSPISGHRSVSWYQQTPGQGLQFLFEYFSETQRNKGNFPGRFSGRQFSNSRSEMNVSTLELGDSALYLCASRKSEPYNEQFFGPGTRLTVL.

CDR3 residues: CASSWEGFREQYF. The CDR3 DNA follows: TGCGCCAGCAGCTGGGAGGGTTTTCGCGAGCAGTACTTC. V is TRBV5-1 and J is TRBJ2-7, with 7 bases identical to TRBD2. Unmatched junction bases numbered 6, after V lost 3 bases and J lost 6 bases. CDR3 length: 13 amino acids. The germline CDR1 and CDR2 sequences are SGHRS and YFSETQ.

This sequence joins TRBV28 and TRBJ2-2; D not certain. CDR3 length: 12 amino acids. V lost 5 bases and J lost 8, with 9 bases in between. The germline V gene has CDR1 MDHEN and CDR2 SYDVKM. The CDR3 nucleotides read TGTGCCAGCAGTCGACCCCTTGGGGAGCTGTTTTTT. Its protein product is CASSRPLGELFF.

This clonotype was seen a few times. The chain uses TRBV3-1 and TRBJ2-3, with a possible D match to TRBD2 (5 bases). V lost 0 bases, J lost 0 bases, and 10 bases lay in between. This CDR3 has 16 residues. Germline CDR1 is LGHDT and CDR2 is YNNKEL (reference sequence). The CDR3 loop is CASSQDRTASTDTQYF. In DNA, the CDR3 is TGTGCCAGCAGCCAAGACAGGACTGCTAGCACAGATACGCAGTATTTT.

The CDR3 sequence: CAWSGTGKETQYF. DNA of the CDR3: TGTGCCTGGAGTGGAACGGGGAAAGAGACCCAGTACTTC. This chain links TRBV30 with TRBJ2-5; D is possibly TRBD2 (5 bases). Germline values: CDR1 GTSNPN, CDR2 SVGIG (reference sequence). V shed 1 base and J shed 3 bases, with 9 bases lying between them. This CDR3 is built from 13 residues.

Only a few counts were recorded for this clonotype. This chain links TRBV7-9 with TRBJ2-7; 7 nucleotides line up with TRBD1. Per germline, CDR1 SEHNR and CDR2 FQNEAQ (reference sequence). This CDR3 has 16 amino acids. V dropped 5 bases and J dropped 0; count of bases not matched to a gene: 10. As DNA, the CDR3 is TGTGCCAGCAGCCCGCCTTCCGGGACAGACTCCTACGAGCAGTACTTC. Residues: CASSPPSGTDSYEQYF.

The genes are TRBV5-1 and TRBJ1-6; possibly TRBD1 for D (5 bases). This CDR3 region has 13 residues. Germline CDR1 is SGHRS and CDR2 is YFSETQ. The V end lost 0 bases, the J end lost 9 bases, and 7 bases lay between the germline ends. The CDR3 loop reads CASSLGDLSPLHF. The CDR3 coding sequence is TGCGCCAGCAGCTTGGGGGACCTTTCACCCCTCCACTTT.

J is TRBJ2-5 and V is TRBV9, with 9 bases fitting TRBD2. V dropped 4 bases and J dropped 4; count of bases not matched to a gene: 14. The CDR3 spans 17 residues. Germline V gene data show CDR1 as SGDLS and CDR2 as YYNGEE. CDR3 coding DNA: TGTGCCAGCAGCCAATACACGGGACTAGCTATAGTAGAGACCCAGTACTTC. It translates to CASSQYTGLAIVETQYF.

Of note for this clonotype: A much larger clone differs from this one at a single base, so this may be a read error. This chain connects TRBV27 to TRBJ2-7, with unresolved D. The CDR3 extends over 14 amino acids. The V end lost 5 bases, the J end lost 2 bases, and 13 bases lay between the germline ends. The germline gives CDR1 MNHEY, CDR2 SMNVEV (reference sequence). This CDR3 is CASSVTKGPYEQYF. The CDR3 coding sequence is TGTGCCAGCAGTGTAACGAAAGGGCCCTACGAGCAGTACTTC.

This clonotype showed up just once. The gene calls are TRBV24-1 and TRBJ1-5; D is ambiguous. V lost 5 bases and J 7 bases, leaving 8 bases between the germline ends. Germline lookup yields CDR1 KGHDR and CDR2 SFDVKD. The CDR3 has 12 residues. The CDR3 spells CATSASGQPQHF. CDR3 sequence (DNA): TGTGCCACCAGTGCCTCGGGACAGCCCCAGCATTTT.

The chain has TRBV6-5 and TRBJ2-2; TRBD2 agrees at 8 bases. The length of the CDR3 is 14 residues. With 6 bases clipped from V and 5 bases from J, the junction kept 5 bases outside the gene matches. CDR1 MNHEY and CDR2 SVGAGI come from the germline V gene. The CDR3 spells CASSPGGATGELFF. In DNA, the CDR3 is TGTGCCAGCAGCCCCGGGGGGGCTACCGGGGAGCTGTTTTTT.

A word on this clonotype: Compared with germline, one end of the junction differs, possibly owing to a read error. This sequence joins TRBV12-3 or TRBV12-4 and TRBJ2-1; 8 nucleotides match TRBD2. This CDR3 contains 17 residues. Here the CDR3 reads CASSPTKTSGTYIEQFF. CDR3 nucleotides: TGTGCCAGCAGTCCAACGAAAACTAGCGGAACTTACATTGAGCAGTTCTTC.

The V gene is TRBV5-1, the J gene TRBJ1-2, with D possibly matching TRBD1 (5 bases). Germline V gives CDR1 SGHRS, CDR2 YFSETQ. The CDR3 covers 16 residues. V shed 0 bases and J shed 4 bases, with 16 bases lying between them. The CDR3 sequence is CASSLERGGQGYGYTF. The CDR3 region has the DNA TGCGCCAGCAGCTTGGAGCGAGGAGGGCAGGGCTATGGCTACACCTTC. Together with reference TRBV5-1 and TRBJ1-2, the CDR3 gives the full variable domain: KAGVTQTPRYLIKTRGQQVTLSCSPISGHRSVSWYQQTPGQGLQFLFEYFSETQRNKGNFPGRFSGRQFSNSRSEMNVSTLELGDSALYLCASSLERGGQGYGYTFGSGTRLTVV.

The J gene is TRBJ2-1, the V gene TRBV6-6; 14 bases are shared with TRBD2. This CDR3 has 17 amino acids. The trim removed 6 bases at V and 7 bases at J, leaving 11 bases unmatched. Germline values: CDR1 MNHNY, CDR2 SVGAGI (reference sequence). The DNA of the CDR3 is TGTGCCAGCAGCCAGCCCGGGACTAGCGGGGGTAGTAATGAGCAGTTCTTC. Translating it yields CASSQPGTSGGSNEQFF.

For the CDR3, the DNA is TGTGCCAGCAGCTTAACCTCAGCGGGAGGTTTACAAGAGACCCAGTACTTC. Protein product: CASSLTSAGGLQETQYF. This rearrangement joins TRBV5-6 to TRBJ2-5, with 9 bases lining up with TRBD2. Germline V gives CDR1 SGHDT, CDR2 YYEEEE. V lost 2 bases, J lost 2 bases, and 10 bases stayed unmatched. This CDR3 contains 17 residues.